These 21 T cell receptor beta chains originate from one sample sequenced in a study of cytotoxic CD8 clonotypes in ibrutinib-treated CLL. The method was immunoSEQ multiplex PCR; TCRdb's version includes in-frame clones alone and lacks a portion of them. The sample lists approximately 22,000 clones, under 80% seen once, with 26% in the top ten. This sample comprised PBMCs, obtained before ibrutinib treatment. The source of these receptors is a human donor with chronic lymphocytic leukemia.

The chain couples TRBV28 to TRBJ2-7; TRBD2 matches 9 bases. V lost 9 bases, J lost 6 bases, and 12 bases stayed unmatched. Germline V gene data show CDR1 as MDHEN and CDR2 as SYDVKM. CDR3 length equals 14 residues. CDR3 sequence: CASSYSGRLGEQYF. The CDR3 region has the DNA TGTGCCAGTTCTTATAGCGGGAGACTTGGCGAGCAGTACTTC.

This sequence joins TRBV15 and TRBJ2-3, with 8 bases fitting TRBD1. Losses at the gene ends were 0 bases for V and 7 bases for J; bases not matched to a gene: 3. Germline CDR1 reads LNHNV; CDR2 reads YYDKDF (reference sequence). This CDR3 contains 14 residues. The CDR3 DNA sequence: TGTGCCACCAGCAGAGACACAGGGGGAAATACGCAGTATTTT. This codes for CATSRDTGGNTQYF.

This chain joins TRBV6-4 and TRBJ1-1, with TRBD1 as a possible D gene (6 bases). The V gene's germline CDR1 is MRHNA and CDR2 SNTAGT. This CDR3 spans 15 amino acids. Trimming pared 6 bases from V and 3 bases from J, leaving 17 bases between. In nucleotides, the CDR3 is TGTGCCAGCAGCAGAAACAGCGAGGGGGACACTGAAGCTTTCTTT. Its protein is CASSRNSEGDTEAFF.

V and J are TRBV4-3 and TRBJ2-7; 7 bases fit TRBD2. Germline CDR1 LGHNA, CDR2 YSLEER. The CDR3 is made up of 17 amino acids. Trimming took 0 bases from V and 4 from J; bases not matched to a gene: 12. CDR3 DNA: TGCGCCAGCAGCCAAGAATCAGTCGGTCTAGCGGCTTACGAGCAGTACTTC. It codes for CASSQESVGLAAYEQYF.

The chain combines TRBV9 with TRBJ2-3, with D perhaps TRBD1 (6 bases). Trimming pared 0 bases from V and 5 bases from J, leaving 16 bases between. This CDR3 has 16 residues. Germline assignment: CDR1 SGDLS and CDR2 YYNGEE. The CDR3 here is CASSVGGQGPRDTQYF. CDR3 DNA sequence: TGTGCCAGCAGCGTAGGGGGGCAGGGACCCCGAGATACGCAGTATTTT. Full variable domain (rest looked up from reference TRBV9 and TRBJ2-3): DSGVTQTPKHLITATGQRVTLRCSPRSGDLSVYWYQQSLDQGLQFLIQYYNGEERAKGNILERFSAQQFPDLHSELNLSSLELGDSALYFCASSVGGQGPRDTQYFGPGTRLTVL.

This clone was recorded a few times. V is TRBV9 and J is TRBJ1-3, with TRBD1 matching 8 bases. This CDR3 has 15 residues. The J segment lost 0 bases and the V segment lost 4 bases, leaving 3 bases of the junction unmatched. Germline V CDR1 and CDR2: SGDLS, YYNGEE. The CDR3 DNA is TGTGCCAGCAGCAAGGGACAGGACTCTGGAAACACCATATATTTT. It translates to CASSKGQDSGNTIYF.

The rearrangement joins TRBV7-2 to TRBJ2-1, with TRBD2 matching 13 bases. Trimming removed 2 bases from V and 7 bases from J; junction bases left unmatched: 8. Germline V CDR1 and CDR2: SGHTA, FQGNSA. The CDR3 runs 17 residues. The CDR3 loop is CASSLIRLAGGWNEQFF. The CDR3 DNA is TGTGCCAGCAGCTTAATCAGACTAGCGGGAGGTTGGAATGAGCAGTTCTTC.

CDR3 region: CASRRSSGRAEQFF. The CDR3 DNA sequence: TGTGCCAGCAGGCGATCTAGCGGGAGGGCTGAGCAGTTCTTC. The V and J genes are TRBV6-5 and TRBJ2-1, with 12 bases identical to TRBD2. Germline lookup yields CDR1 MNHEY and CDR2 SVGAGI. The CDR3 totals 14 residues. V trimming: 6 bases; J trimming: 9 bases; junction bases outside the gene matches: 6.

The genes are TRBV28 and TRBJ1-1; D may be TRBD1 (5 bases). CDR3 size: 14 residues. With 3 bases removed from V and 3 bases from J, the gap between germline ends came to 11 bases. From germline, CDR1 is MDHEN and CDR2 SYDVKM. The CDR3: CASSLGVGDTEAFF. CDR3 nucleotides: TGTGCCAGCAGTTTGGGGGTGGGGGACACTGAAGCTTTCTTT.

This clone occurred a few times. The rearrangement links TRBV2 to TRBJ2-7; 8 nucleotides line up with TRBD2. Germline CDR1 reads SNHLY; CDR2 reads FYNNEI. The CDR3 runs 17 residues. Losses at the gene ends were 0 bases for V and 1 base for J; bases not matched to a gene: 8. For the CDR3, the DNA is TGTGCCAGCAGTGAAGCGGGTCGCGGGAGGATATCCTACGAGCAGTACTTC. This gives the protein CASSEAGRGRISYEQYF.

This chain connects TRBV5-1 to TRBJ2-6; 8 bases align to TRBD2. V was clipped by 2 bases and J by 2 bases; unmatched bases: 0. This CDR3 is 15 amino acids long. Germline CDR1 is SGHRS and CDR2 is YFSETQ. The CDR3 loop is CASSLAGAGANVLTF. The DNA for the CDR3 is TGCGCCAGCAGCTTAGCGGGGGCTGGGGCCAACGTCCTGACTTTC.

This clone was seen only once. The chain joins TRBV19 to TRBJ2-3; 8 bases are a match to TRBD1. In germline, CDR1 is LNHDA, CDR2 SQIVND (reference sequence). The CDR3 has 16 amino acids. The V gene end was trimmed by 3 bases and the J gene end by 5 bases; junction bases not matched to a gene: 10. The DNA for the CDR3 is TGTGCCAGTAGTATGCCAAAGGACAGGGCGGGAGATACGCAGTATTTT. Translating gives CASSMPKDRAGDTQYF. Based on the CDR3 plus reference TRBV19 and TRBJ2-3, the full variable domain is DGGITQSPKYLFRKEGQNVTLSCEQNLNHDAMYWYRQDPGQGLRLIYYSQIVNDFQKGDIAEGYSVSREKKESFPLTVTSAQKNPTAFYLCASSMPKDRAGDTQYFGPGTRLTVL.

CDR3 sequence: CASSLNPTAGTGELFF. The CDR3, as DNA: TGTGCCAGCAGCTTAAACCCAACAGCGGGAACCGGGGAGCTGTTTTTT. The chain links TRBV7-2 to TRBJ2-2; 7 bases line up with TRBD2. Germline V gene lookup returns CDR1 SGHTA and CDR2 FQGNSA. The CDR3 covers 16 residues. V trimming: 2 bases; J trimming: 5 bases; junction bases outside the gene matches: 8.

The chain employs TRBV28 and TRBJ2-7, with D perhaps matching TRBD1 (5 bases). CDR3 length: 16 residues. From germline, CDR1 is MDHEN and CDR2 SYDVKM. V was pared by 5 bases and J by 3 bases, with 20 bases between. In DNA, the CDR3 is TGTGCCAGCAGTGATGGGGCTGGCGCTTGGGTCTACGAGCAGTACTTC. As protein: CASSDGAGAWVYEQYF.

The chain joins TRBV19 to TRBJ2-1; D is uncertain. The germline V gene encodes CDR1 LNHDA and CDR2 SQIVND (reference sequence). There are 14 residues in the CDR3. V was clipped by 6 bases and J by 2 bases, with 11 bases between them. The chain's CDR3 is CASSPMAAYNEQFF. The CDR3 coding sequence is TGTGCCAGTAGCCCGATGGCAGCCTACAATGAGCAGTTCTTC.

This chain links TRBV19 with TRBJ2-7, with a tentative D call TRBD1 (8 bases). CDR3 size: 14 residues. Germline V gene data show CDR1 as LNHDA and CDR2 as SQIVND (reference sequence). Trimming pared 5 bases from V and 3 bases from J, leaving 14 bases between. CDR3 sequence: CASSVQGGYYEQYF. For the CDR3, the DNA is TGTGCCAGTAGTGTACAGGGGGGGTACTACGAGCAGTACTTC.

The V call is TRBV27, the J call TRBJ2-3, with TRBD2 identical over 7 bases. After removal of 6 bases from V and 7 bases from J, the junction contained 13 bases not matched to a gene. The CDR3 extends over 15 amino acids. CDR1 and CDR2 from the germline V gene are MNHEY and SMNVEV (reference sequence). CDR3 region: CASSPTSWGGNTQYF. Here the CDR3 DNA reads TGTGCCAGCAGCCCGACTAGCTGGGGTGGAAATACGCAGTATTTT.

V and J are TRBV5-4 and TRBJ1-1; tentative D call: TRBD1 (6 bases). The V end was cut by 3 bases, the J end by 1 base, with 10 bases between. Germline V gives CDR1 SGHNT, CDR2 YYREEE (reference sequence). The CDR3 spans 14 residues. This chain's CDR3 is CASSSPGQNTEAFF. The DNA for the CDR3 is TGTGCCAGCAGCTCCCCGGGACAGAACACTGAAGCTTTCTTT.

The chain carries TRBV6-6 and TRBJ2-5; D ambiguous. Trimming took 7 bases from V and 1 from J, leaving 10 bases between them. The V gene's germline CDR1 is MNHNY and CDR2 SVGAGI (reference sequence). The CDR3 covers 13 residues. CDR3 bases: TGTGCCAGCACCGGGCCTGGCCAAGAGACCCAGTACTTC. The encoded protein is CASTGPGQETQYF.

V and J are TRBV29-1 and TRBJ1-2; D is possibly TRBD1 (5 bases). V shed 6 bases and J shed 8 bases, with 13 bases lying between them. Germline V gene lookup returns CDR1 SQVTM and CDR2 ANQGSEA. The CDR3 runs to 11 residues. The CDR3 DNA reads as TGCAGCGTGGAGGGGAGGCCCGGCTACACCTTC. Encoded protein: CSVEGRPGYTF.

This rearrangement joins TRBV5-1 to TRBJ2-2; possibly TRBD2 for D (6 bases). CDR1 is SGHRS and CDR2 is YFSETQ in the germline V gene. The V end was cut by 5 bases, the J end by 10 bases, with 15 bases between. This CDR3 spans 13 amino acids. This chain's CDR3 is CASSTTGSQELFF. The DNA of the CDR3 is TGCGCCAGCAGTACTACCGGGAGCCAGGAGCTGTTTTTT.